This entry features one T cell receptor (beta chain) sequence. The target of this receptor is not known. A commercial ELISA kit detecting HCMV-specific IgG in serum was used to determine HCMV serostatus. Peripheral blood mononuclear cells were isolated from blood by Ficoll density gradient centrifugation. For sequencing, an Illumina HiSeq 2000 was employed. TCR beta cDNA libraries were prepared using 5'RACE template switching, which introduced a universal primer site and unique molecular identifiers. cDNA synthesis was primed from the TCR beta constant segment and was followed by two successive PCR amplification steps. As for the original processing: MIGEC handled demultiplexing of the reads and grouping by UMI, while MiTCR was used to assemble and quantify clonotypes. To remove erroneous sequences, TCR cDNA sequences were retained only when supported by two or more reads. The tcR package was used for downstream repertoire analysis, and clonotypes were matched across fractions by CDR3 nucleotide sequence plus V segment. VDJmatch was used to annotate antigen specificity against VDJdb, with one amino acid substitution allowed in CDR3. Based on TCRdb reprocessing of the reads, there is one entry per CDR3 protein sequence, and DNA is missing. TCRdb assigned the V and J calls; the authors' analysis was not used. This sample's records show roughly 300,000 distinct CDR3 sequences. In total, the top ten clones hold roughly 4.2% of the sample.

The CDR3 holds 13 amino acids from the cysteine to the phenylalanine. The nucleotide record is missing. According to the germline V gene, CDR1 reads KGHSH and CDR2 reads LQKENI. The record originates from a study of T cells expressing NK-cell markers (dated by TCRdb to 2020 to 2021). Notes on the research overall: In sorted CD3+CD56+NKG2C+, CD3+CD56+NKG2C- and CD3+CD56-NKG2C+ T-cell subsets from about eight donors, TCR beta-chain repertoires were profiled. Among the eight sequenced donors, only one was HCMV-seronegative, while the other seven were HCMV-seropositive. The eight sequenced donors were randomly selected healthy volunteers, three men and five women. Libraries were sequenced as 2 x 150 bp reads on Illumina HiSeq 2000/2500, MiSeq or NextSeq. What the work shows at the level of the full study, not this receptor alone: In roughly 6 donors, the dominant CD3+CD56+NKG2C+ clonotypes were among the top 10 CD8+ clonotypes and accounted for about 1.0-7.5% of CD8+ T cells. Whether the expanded NKG2C-expressing T cell clones were specific for HCMV antigens was left unclear. Those dominant clonotypes were again the most abundant among CD3+CD56-NKG2C+ cells in a handful of donors, at roughly 25-60.1%.

This sequence uses TRBV18 and TRBJ1-4; TCRdb gives TRBD1 as the D gene, but with no DNA this cannot be confirmed. The sequenced sample was blood T cells: a sorted CD56 or NKG2C T cell subset, CD4+ or CD8+ T cells, or bulk PBMC T cells (not recorded which). The receptor was isolated from a woman aged 18-70 years in good health. For the CDR3, the sequence is CASSVGTGEKLFF.